Following are 10 T cell receptor beta chains from one sample sequenced in a study of shared clonotypes between healthy human individuals. TCRdb's table, derived via immunoSEQ multiplex PCR, lists solely in-frame clones and lacks some. The profile shows 950,000 to 1,100,000 clones, 65% to 80% of them singletons. The sequenced sample was memory CD4+ T cells sorted from blood. Regarding subset: CD45RA-negative fraction. Receptors originate from a man between 18 and 29 years old in good health.

The rearrangement joins TRBV2 to TRBJ2-7, with TRBD1 matching over 9 bases. With 5 bases clipped from V and 3 bases from J, the junction kept 5 bases outside the gene matches. Germline V gene data show CDR1 as SNHLY and CDR2 as FYNNEI. This CDR3 region has 14 residues. The CDR3 bases are TGTGCCAGCAGTTCCCAGGACAGGGGCTACGAGCAGTACTTC. Translating gives CASSSQDRGYEQYF.

The V call is TRBV27, the J call TRBJ1-2; 11 bases align to TRBD1. Germline V CDR1 and CDR2: MNHEY, SMNVEV (reference sequence). After removal of 5 bases from V and 4 bases from J, the junction contained 9 bases not matched to a gene. CDR3 length: 16 amino acids. CDR3 amino acids: CASSPTPGQGGYGYTF. In nucleotides, the CDR3 is TGTGCCAGCAGTCCTACTCCGGGACAGGGGGGCTATGGCTACACCTTC.

The chain couples TRBV9 to TRBJ2-7; no firm D call. Trimming cost V 4 bases and J 2 bases, with 10 bases left between them. The CDR3 length is 13 residues. Germline V gene sequence: CDR1 SGDLS, CDR2 YYNGEE. This CDR3 is CASSPGAAYEQYF. Here the CDR3 DNA reads TGTGCCAGCAGCCCTGGCGCGGCCTACGAGCAGTACTTC. Supplemented by reference TRBV9 and TRBJ2-7, the full variable domain reads DSGVTQTPKHLITATGQRVTLRCSPRSGDLSVYWYQQSLDQGLQFLIQYYNGEERAKGNILERFSAQQFPDLHSELNLSSLELGDSALYFCASSPGAAYEQYFGPGTRLTVT.

The chain recombines TRBV5-1 with TRBJ2-7; the match to TRBD1 covers 7 bases. The V gene end was trimmed by 4 bases and the J gene end by 8 bases; junction bases not matched to a gene: 15. Germline V gene sequence: CDR1 SGHRS, CDR2 YFSETQ. The CDR3 is 15 residues long. CDR3 sequence reads: CASSVSGTDPLKQYF. CDR3 in DNA: TGCGCCAGCAGCGTATCCGGGACAGACCCTTTGAAGCAGTACTTC.

V usage is TRBV4-1 and J usage is TRBJ1-5; D is unclear. From germline, CDR1 is MGHRA and CDR2 YSYEKL. The CDR3 extends over 15 amino acids. Trimming pared 0 bases from V and 4 bases from J, leaving 10 bases between. The CDR3 DNA reads as TGCGCCAGCAGCCAAGAGGGTCGGGATAATCAGCCCCAGCATTTT. Amino acids: CASSQEGRDNQPQHF.

This chain uses TRBV5-1 with TRBJ1-2, with D hard to call. This CDR3 has 14 residues. Germline assignment: CDR1 SGHRS and CDR2 YFSETQ. Trimming stripped 5 bases from V and 4 bases from J, with 15 bases between. The CDR3 bases are TGCGCCAGCAGTCGGACGGACCGGAGCTATGGCTACACCTTC. As protein: CASSRTDRSYGYTF.

This chain joins TRBV11-2 and TRBJ1-1, with D unresolved. The V gene lost 3 bases and the J gene lost 10 bases, with 15 bases spanning the gap. Germline V gives CDR1 SGHAT, CDR2 FQNNGV. The CDR3 length is 13 residues. The CDR3 DNA is TGTGCCAGCAGCTTTAACTCTCCGCTGGGAGCTTTCTTT. The encoded protein is CASSFNSPLGAFF. Using reference TRBV11-2 and TRBJ1-1 for the parts outside the CDR3, the full variable domain is EAGVAQSPRYKIIEKRQSVAFWCNPISGHATLYWYQQILGQGPKLLIQFQNNGVVDDSQLPKDRFSAERLKGVDSTLKIQPAKLEDSAVYLCASSFNSPLGAFFGQGTRLTVV.

Worth noting for this clone: Additional DNA sequences in this sample encode the identical CDR3. The genes are TRBV5-6 and TRBJ2-2, with TRBD1 identical over 7 bases. V gave up 0 bases and J gave up 5 bases; unmatched junction bases: 4. Looked up from germline, CDR1 is SGHDT and CDR2 is YYEEEE. The CDR3 is 15 amino acids. This chain's CDR3 is CASSLDRGRTGELFF. The CDR3 DNA reads TGTGCCAGCAGCTTGGACAGGGGTCGGACCGGGGAGCTGTTTTTT.

The chain carries TRBV15 and TRBJ1-3, with D uncertain. Trimming took off 1 base at V and 2 bases at J, with 12 bases between the two ends. Germline CDR1 reads LNHNV; CDR2 reads YYDKDF (reference sequence). The CDR3 spans 16 residues. CDR3 loop: CATSRAGSSTGNTIYF. The CDR3 DNA reads TGTGCCACCAGCAGAGCAGGCAGTTCGACTGGAAACACCATATATTTT.

This clone has at least ten counts. Written as DNA, the CDR3 is TGTGCCATCAGTGACACTAACTATGGCTACACCTTC. Its protein product is CAISDTNYGYTF. The J gene is TRBJ1-2, the V gene TRBV10-3; D not resolved. This CDR3 comprises 12 residues. The germline V and J ends were trimmed by 3 bases and 0 bases, with 2 bases remaining between them. The germline V gene encodes CDR1 ENHRY and CDR2 SYGVKD.